This T cell receptor (beta chain) was identified during a study of T cell responses to AZD1222 COVID-19 vaccine. Points from the study as a whole: Spike as a whole was targeted by vaccine-associated CD4 TCRs, dominant at 160-218 and 743-854. Clonal diversity was possibly underestimated, and the donors were mostly white British, with more females. Repertoire sampling occurred only after the peak T cell response.

Losses at the gene ends were 7 bases for V and 5 bases for J; bases not matched to a gene: 3. The germline gives CDR1 MGHDK, CDR2 SYGVNS. The length of the CDR3 is 13 residues. Sequenced by immunoSEQ multiplex PCR; TCRdb stores in-frame clones only, minus some. The table records approximately 160,000 clones, around 92% of them present only once. About this clone itself: Antigen specificity is unknown.

The chain has TRBV25-1 and TRBJ2-3, with TRBD2 matching 10 bases. The sample in question was peripheral blood, obtained on day 0 of AZD1222 vaccination. This receptor was taken from an adult in good health. This chain's CDR3 is CASTKRGGDTQYF. In DNA, the CDR3 is TGTGCCAGCACAAAGCGGGGGGGAGATACGCAGTATTTT.